This T cell receptor (beta chain) was sequenced for a study of blood T cell repertoires in COVID-19. Background on the study: Italy, Spain and the United States were the sources of the convalescent and acute COVID-19 samples.

There are 13 residues in the CDR3. Per germline, CDR1 GTSNPN and CDR2 SVGIG (reference sequence). The V segment lost 4 bases and the J segment 2 bases; nucleotides outside the gene matches: 5. Original handling: Estimation of nucleated cell counts was performed using reference gene primer amplification. Clones were sequenced by immunoSEQ multiplex PCR, and TCRdb holds only the in-frame ones, with some missing. The DNA was the basis for D and trimming; V, J and clone size are from that table. The sample shows about 130,000 clones, 81% of them seen only once. The clonotype was recovered from a woman aged 55-69 years with active or convalescent COVID-19. V and J are TRBV30 and TRBJ2-7, with 7 positions matching TRBD1. Sequenced material: peripheral blood. The CDR3 DNA sequence: TGTGCCTGGATAAGGGACAGACCCTACGAGCAGTACTTC. It is translated as CAWIRDRPYEQYF.